The 13 T cell receptor beta chains reported below all come from one sample, sequenced in a study of T cell responses to AZD1222 COVID-19 vaccine. TCRdb keeps only in-frame clones here, not all; method: immunoSEQ multiplex PCR. The sample lists 100,000 to 120,000 clones; 92% were seen once. The sample consisted of peripheral blood, taken on day 0 of AZD1222 vaccination. The receptors shown here come from an adult in good health.

J is TRBJ2-3 and V is TRBV13, with D uncertain. Germline lookup yields CDR1 PRHDT and CDR2 FYEKMQ (reference sequence). Deletions cut 8 bases from V and 1 base from J, with 13 bases between. The CDR3 sequence is 14 residues long. In DNA, the CDR3 is TGTGCCAGCGCTATAAATCTGGGCACAGATACGCAGTATTTT. It translates to CASAINLGTDTQYF.

This clone was observed once. J is TRBJ1-4 and V is TRBV6-5, with D possibly being TRBD1 (5 bases). The germline CDR1 and CDR2 sequences are MNHEY and SVGAGI. V was trimmed by 6 bases and J by 5 bases, leaving 13 bases between them. This CDR3 is 14 amino acids long. This CDR3 is CASRPGGRNEKLFF. In DNA, the CDR3 is TGTGCCAGCAGACCCGGGGGGAGGAATGAAAAACTGTTTTTT.

CDR3 residues: CASSPQSGTGIIGRNTIYF. DNA for the CDR3: TGCGCCAGCAGCCCCCAATCCGGGACAGGGATCATAGGTCGAAACACCATATATTTT. The V and J genes are TRBV5-1 and TRBJ1-3; 9 bases are a match to TRBD1. Germline V lookup: CDR1 SGHRS, CDR2 YFSETQ. Trimming took 4 bases from V and 5 from J; bases not matched to a gene: 19. This CDR3 is 19 amino acids long.

The rearrangement joins TRBV6-5 to TRBJ1-1; 7 positions match TRBD1. The germline CDR1 and CDR2 sequences are MNHEY and SVGAGI. The CDR3 is 14 residues long. V shed 5 bases and J 0 bases; nucleotides not matched to a gene: 3. CDR3 DNA: TGTGCCAGCAGTCACAGGGGTGTGAACACTGAAGCTTTCTTT. Protein: CASSHRGVNTEAFF.

The chain uses TRBV19 and TRBJ2-6; D could derive from TRBD1 or TRBD2 (6 bases each). The CDR3 is made up of 17 amino acids. The germline V gene encodes CDR1 LNHDA and CDR2 SQIVND (reference sequence). Trimming shortened V by 9 bases and J by 1 base, and 19 bases separated the two germline ends. CDR3 loop: CASNSIKGGSGANVLTF. CDR3 nucleotide sequence: TGTGCCAGCAATAGTATTAAAGGGGGGTCTGGGGCCAACGTCCTGACTTTC.

This rearrangement joins TRBV28 to TRBJ2-2; tentatively, D is TRBD1 (6 bases). Per germline, CDR1 MDHEN and CDR2 SYDVKM. CDR3 length: 16 residues. The ends were cut back, 7 bases at V and 4 bases at J, with 19 bases in the middle. The CDR3 region is CASTLSATGTTGELFF. The CDR3 coding sequence is TGTGCCAGCACCTTATCCGCAACAGGGACCACCGGGGAGCTGTTTTTT.

The chain combines TRBV28 with TRBJ1-5, with D maybe TRBD1 (5 bases). Germline V lookup: CDR1 MDHEN, CDR2 SYDVKM. The CDR3 has 15 amino acids. Trimming removed 4 bases from V and 11 bases from J, with 21 bases in between. CDR3 loop: CASSSPGGEGSAQHF. The CDR3 nucleotides are TGTGCCAGCAGTTCACCAGGTGGAGAGGGGTCAGCCCAGCATTTT.

This clone has a single count. The rearrangement uses TRBV30 and TRBJ2-1; D not resolved. This CDR3 is 11 amino acids long. Trimming shortened V by 0 bases and J by 12 bases, and 9 bases separated the two germline ends. Germline values: CDR1 GTSNPN, CDR2 SVGIG (reference sequence). In DNA, the CDR3 is TGTGCCTGGAGTGTGTGGTTGGTGCAGTTCTTC. Translation: CAWSVWLVQFF.

This rearrangement joins TRBV27 to TRBJ2-7, with no clear D. This CDR3 has 14 residues. V lost 0 bases and J lost 4, with 10 bases in between. Germline-derived CDR1 and CDR2 are MNHEY and SMNVEV (reference sequence). The CDR3 nucleotides are TGTGCCAGCAGTTTATCGAAGGGCTTTTACGAGCAGTACTTC. As protein: CASSLSKGFYEQYF.

V and J are TRBV20-1 and TRBJ2-7, with D unresolved. The germline V and J ends were trimmed by 3 bases and 2 bases, with 5 bases remaining between them. Germline V lookup: CDR1 DFQATT, CDR2 SNEGSKA (reference sequence). This CDR3 spans 11 amino acids. CDR3 loop: CSARMTYEQYF. Here the CDR3 DNA reads TGCAGTGCTAGGATGACCTACGAGCAGTACTTC.

V usage is TRBV7-2 and J usage is TRBJ2-2; D call uncertain. CDR1 is SGHTA, CDR2 FQGNSA, per germline. This CDR3 is built from 13 residues. V lost 1 base and J 5 bases, leaving 5 bases between the germline ends. CDR3 in DNA: TGTGCCAGCAGCTTAGACGATACCGGGGAGCTGTTTTTT. Protein product: CASSLDDTGELFF.

The chain carries TRBV5-1 and TRBJ1-2; D possibly corresponds to TRBD1 (5 bases). V was shortened by 4 bases and J by 4 bases, with 17 bases between the two germline ends. Germline V gene lookup returns CDR1 SGHRS and CDR2 YFSETQ. CDR3 size: 15 residues. CDR3 sequence: CASSGDGSLGYGYTF. In nucleotides, the CDR3 is TGCGCCAGCAGCGGGGACGGTTCCCTAGGCTATGGCTACACCTTC.

This chain uses TRBV4-1 with TRBJ2-7; 9 bases map to TRBD2. This CDR3 is 17 amino acids long. The germline V gene has CDR1 MGHRA and CDR2 YSYEKL. The J segment lost 2 bases and the V segment lost 3 bases, leaving 11 bases of the junction unmatched. This CDR3 is CASSQVSGGNSAYEQYF. The CDR3, as DNA: TGCGCCAGCAGCCAGGTTAGCGGGGGTAATAGCGCCTACGAGCAGTACTTC.